The source of this T cell receptor beta chain is a study of blood T cell repertoires in COVID-19 (dated by TCRdb to 2019 to 2021). Describing the broader study: The collaborator samples originated in the United States, Italy and Spain and spanned the acute and convalescent phases of COVID-19. The material from the prospective study consisted of cDNA or gDNA derived from T cells, B-cell-depleted T cells, or PBMCs. The dataset comprised deeply sampled blood TCRbeta repertoires from subjects exposed to, actively infected with, or recovered from COVID-19. The repertoires were made available in a free public database intended to serve as a resource for research on the immune response to SARS-CoV-2. Samples came from the ongoing ImmuneRACE study (first 160 participants) plus 1,254 subjects from 6 global collaborators. Sample metadata almost always included a de-identified subject ID, COVID-19 status, age in years and sex. Where HLA class I and class II types were available, the types were taken from metadata supplied by the sample provider, not from assay-based typing.

What the study reported, not specific to this receptor: How much clinical and demographic metadata was included differed by source and by participant, and the metadata was provided uncurated.

Participants in the prospective study were enrolled through a virtual design, were aged 18 to 89 years, and lived in 24 United States geographic areas. To assign participants to cohorts, the prospective study relied on clinical history that participants themselves reported in a screening survey and a study questionnaire. A participant counted as exposed if, within 2 weeks of entering the study, that participant had been in contact with someone who had a PCR-confirmed or clinician-diagnosed COVID-19 case. Mobile phlebotomists in the prospective study collected whole blood, serum and a nasopharyngeal or oropharyngeal swab from every participant. Participants in the prospective study had the option to provide additional blood draws and questionnaires over a roughly 2-month period. Prospective study blood samples were shipped either frozen or at room temperature before DNA extraction. Comments on this clone: This clone's antigen is unknown. Base qualities are not provided; no much larger clone lies one nucleotide away.

Between the V and J ends, shortened by 0 bases and 7 bases respectively, the junction contains 6 bases. Taken from the germline V gene, the CDR1 and CDR2 loops are LGHNA and YNFKEQ. Measured from the cysteine to the phenylalanine, the CDR3 is 12 residues long. The kept DNA is CDR3 alone, 36 bases in frame from the first base. TCRbeta CDR3 regions were amplified from genomic DNA by means of the immunoSEQ Assay, a bias-controlled multiplex PCR. Under the source paper's analysis protocol: Within the assay, amplification of reference gene primers was used to estimate how many nucleated cells each sample contained. To quantify the absolute abundance of each unique TCRbeta CDR3 rearrangement, sequence reads were collapsed and filtered. Productive Simpson clonality was computed per sample as the square root of Simpson's diversity index over productive rearrangements. TCRdb provides this immuneACCESS table in a form limited to in-frame rearrangements. Some clones are lacking; in checked studies, under half of them reflect an unresolved V gene, and why the rest are absent is not known. V, J and clone size are those of that table, while D and trimming were read from the DNA. Present in this sample are about 200,000 clones, 83% of which were seen just once. The top ten clones comprise 4.5% to 5% of the sample.

The V and J segments used are TRBV4-2 and TRBJ1-2; the D region possibly corresponds to TRBD1 (5 bases align). Sequencing was carried out using PBMCs or T cells enriched from blood (not recorded which). This sequence originates from a woman in her forties or fifties who had been exposed to COVID-19. The CDR3 reads CASSQDRVGYTF. The sequenced DNA: TGTGCCAGCAGCCAAGACAGGGTTGGCTACACCTTC.